One sample yielded the 31 T cell receptor beta chains listed below, sequenced in a study of shared clonotypes between healthy human individuals. Libraries were prepared by immunoSEQ multiplex PCR; TCRdb keeps only in-frame clonotypes and omits some of them. The repertoire holds about 2,500,000 clones, with more than 80% as singletons. The sequenced sample consisted of naive CD4+ T cells sorted from blood. Stated subset: CD45RA+ positively selected. The receptors were gathered from a man between 18 and 29 years old in good health.

The chain recombines TRBV29-1 with TRBJ2-7; no firm D call. V lost 8 bases and J lost 5, with 13 bases in between. Germline V gene lookup returns CDR1 SQVTM and CDR2 ANQGSEA. This CDR3 comprises 11 residues. The CDR3 here is CSFGNGDEQYF. The CDR3 nucleotides read TGCAGCTTTGGAAATGGGGACGAGCAGTACTTC.

The V and J genes are TRBV5-1 and TRBJ1-4, with 7 nucleotides matching TRBD1. Germline values: CDR1 SGHRS, CDR2 YFSETQ. The trim removed 5 bases at V and 8 bases at J, leaving 6 bases unmatched. The CDR3 is made up of 13 amino acids. This chain's CDR3 is CASSDRVGEKLFF. The CDR3 nucleotides are TGCGCCAGCAGTGACAGGGTAGGCGAAAAACTGTTTTTT.

The gene calls are TRBV9 and TRBJ1-2, with unresolved D. The CDR3 has 19 amino acids. Trimming shortened V by 4 bases and J by 3 bases, and 28 bases separated the two germline ends. Germline-derived CDR1 and CDR2 are SGDLS and YYNGEE. The CDR3 protein is CASSPINKFKDGTYYGYTF. CDR3 bases: TGTGCCAGCAGCCCCATTAACAAGTTCAAGGACGGTACTTACTATGGCTACACCTTC.

This chain links TRBV7-9 with TRBJ2-7; 8 bases are a match to TRBD1. The CDR3 sequence is 15 residues long. Germline V CDR1 and CDR2: SEHNR, FQNEAQ (reference sequence). After removal of 1 base from V and 2 bases from J, the junction contained 4 bases not matched to a gene. CDR3 bases: TGTGCCAGCAGCTTAGGACAGGGGAGAACCTACGAGCAGTACTTC. It yields the protein CASSLGQGRTYEQYF. Full variable domain (missing parts from reference TRBV7-9 and TRBJ2-7): DTGVSQNPRHKITKRGQNVTFRCDPISEHNRLYWYRQTLGQGPEFLTYFQNEAQLEKSRLLSDRFSAERPKGSFSTLEIQRTEQGDSAMYLCASSLGQGRTYEQYFGPGTRLTVT.

The chain links TRBV12-5 to TRBJ1-1, with a tentative D call TRBD1 (5 bases). The germline CDR1 and CDR2 sequences are LGHNT and FRNRAP. The CDR3 is made up of 20 amino acids. V lost 0 bases and J 0 bases, leaving 23 bases between the germline ends. CDR3 loop: CASGLVPKGVRGGVNTEAFF. The CDR3 DNA sequence: TGTGCTAGTGGTTTGGTACCTAAGGGAGTTCGTGGGGGAGTGAACACTGAAGCTTTCTTT. Variable domain in full (rest from reference TRBV12-5 and TRBJ1-1): DARVTQTPRHKVTEMGQEVTMRCQPILGHNTVFWYRQTMMQGLELLAYFRNRAPLDDSGMPKDRFSAEMPDATLATLKIQPSEPRDSAVYFCASGLVPKGVRGGVNTEAFFGQGTRLTVV.

Concerning this clone itself: Other DNA variants within this sample encode the same CDR3. The chain has TRBV2 and TRBJ2-2, with 7 bases matching TRBD1. The CDR3 consists of 13 residues. Unmatched junction bases numbered 2, after V lost 5 bases and J lost 5 bases. Germline assignment: CDR1 SNHLY and CDR2 FYNNEI. The CDR3 DNA follows: TGTGCCAGCAGTCAACAGGGGACCGGGGAGCTGTTTTTT. Translating it yields CASSQQGTGELFF.

The gene calls are TRBV10-1 and TRBJ2-5; D is undetermined. V lost 0 bases and J lost 5, with 13 bases in between. This CDR3 spans 15 amino acids. CDR1 is WNHNN, CDR2 SYGVQD, per germline (reference sequence). CDR3: CASSESLGSGETQYF. CDR3 nucleotide sequence: TGCGCCAGCAGTGAGTCGCTGGGTTCTGGGGAGACCCAGTACTTC.

The J gene is TRBJ2-3, the V gene TRBV10-3, with TRBD1 as a possible D gene (5 bases). The CDR3 loop spans 16 amino acids. Germline V CDR1 and CDR2: ENHRY, SYGVKD. V lost 0 bases and J lost 2, with 12 bases in between. CDR3 region: CAISESGQLITDTQYF. CDR3 DNA sequence: TGTGCCATCAGTGAGTCGGGGCAGTTAATCACAGATACGCAGTATTTT.

The V and J genes are TRBV6-5 and TRBJ1-2; TRBD1 is a possible D gene (5 bases). Germline CDR1 is MNHEY and CDR2 is SVGAGI. The V and J ends lost 5 bases and 7 bases respectively, with 17 bases between them. This CDR3 region has 14 residues. The CDR3 spells CASSEWGLLGGYTF. CDR3 in DNA: TGTGCCAGCAGTGAATGGGGGTTATTAGGTGGCTACACCTTC.

V usage is TRBV5-6 and J usage is TRBJ1-5; TRBD1 might be the D (5 bases). Trimming stripped 0 bases from V and 5 bases from J, with 12 bases between. In germline, CDR1 is SGHDT, CDR2 YYEEEE. This CDR3 contains 15 residues. The CDR3 loop is CASSLAATDHQPQHF. CDR3 nucleotide sequence: TGTGCCAGCAGCTTGGCGGCGACAGATCATCAGCCCCAGCATTTT.

The chain combines TRBV4-3 with TRBJ2-3; a weak D match, TRBD1 (5 bases). V lost 0 bases to trimming and J lost 7 bases, with 23 bases between them. This CDR3 is 18 amino acids long. The germline V gene encodes CDR1 LGHNA and CDR2 YSLEER. CDR3 in DNA: TGCGCCAGCAGCCAAGACATCGGGTACCAGGGCGCGACGAATACGCAGTATTTT. Its translation: CASSQDIGYQGATNTQYF.

The chain is built from TRBV29-1 and TRBJ2-3; unclear D gene. Germline V gene lookup returns CDR1 SQVTM and CDR2 ANQGSEA. The CDR3 extends over 11 amino acids. Trimming pared 4 bases from V and 7 bases from J, leaving 9 bases between. CDR3 DNA: TGCAGCGTTGCCGGTGGGAATACGCAGTATTTT. Protein: CSVAGGNTQYF.

Concerning this clone itself: The same CDR3 arises from other DNA sequences in this sample as well. In nucleotides, the CDR3 is TGTGCCAGTAGTCCTACAGGGACGACTCAGCCCCAGCATTTT. Translation: CASSPTGTTQPQHF. The rearrangement links TRBV19 to TRBJ1-5; the D gene is possibly TRBD1 (6 bases). The CDR3 totals 14 residues. Germline CDR1 is LNHDA and CDR2 is SQIVND (reference sequence). With 5 bases removed from V and 6 bases from J, the gap between germline ends came to 14 bases.

V usage is TRBV27 and J usage is TRBJ2-7; TRBD2 aligns across 8 bases. This CDR3 region has 15 residues. CDR1 and CDR2 (germline): MNHEY, SMNVEV (reference sequence). Germline trimming cut 4 bases from V and 5 bases from J; bases unmatched to any gene: 10. Here the CDR3 DNA reads TGTGCCAGCAGTTCTGCGCGGGGGGCCACGAACGAGCAGTACTTC. It specifies CASSSARGATNEQYF.

This clone was seen only once. The chain links TRBV6-1 to TRBJ1-4, with 11 bases lining up with TRBD1. The CDR3 loop spans 15 amino acids. With V trimmed by 7 bases and J by 5 bases, 6 bases remained unmatched. Germline CDR1 and CDR2: MNHNS and SASEGT. CDR3: CASTKGDRGNEKLFF. The CDR3 bases are TGTGCCAGCACCAAAGGGGACAGGGGGAATGAAAAACTGTTTTTT.

Of note for this clone: The sample carries other DNA sequences with the same CDR3. The chain has TRBV20-1 and TRBJ2-3; the D is unclear. CDR1 and CDR2 (germline): DFQATT, SNEGSKA (reference sequence). V lost 6 bases, J lost 3 bases, and 4 bases lay in between. The CDR3 contains 10 residues. The CDR3 loop is CSATTDTQYF. The CDR3 region has the DNA TGCAGTGCCACTACAGATACGCAGTATTTT.

The chain has TRBV10-1 and TRBJ1-4, with 9 bases aligning to TRBD1. Looked up from germline, CDR1 is WNHNN and CDR2 is SYGVQD (reference sequence). V was pared by 3 bases and J by 8 bases, with 1 base of the junction left unmatched. There are 13 residues in the CDR3. The CDR3 loop is CASSEQGAEKLFF. DNA for the CDR3: TGCGCCAGCAGTGAACAGGGGGCCGAAAAACTGTTTTTT.

The chain couples TRBV5-1 to TRBJ2-1; TRBD2 matches 8 bases. CDR1 and CDR2 from the germline V gene are SGHRS and YFSETQ. The CDR3 contains 16 residues. V was clipped by 2 bases and J by 2 bases; unmatched bases: 6. The CDR3 coding sequence is TGCGCCAGCAGCTTCAATAGCGGGGAGACCTACAATGAGCAGTTCTTC. It encodes CASSFNSGETYNEQFF.

This chain connects TRBV7-9 to TRBJ2-1, with D possibly being TRBD1 (5 bases). The CDR3 runs to 19 residues. In germline, CDR1 is SEHNR, CDR2 FQNEAQ (reference sequence). V lost 2 bases and J lost 8, with 28 bases in between. As DNA, the CDR3 is TGTGCCAGCAGCTTATCCCCCGGACACGGTTCCGGGCTTAGGCATGAGCAGTTCTTC. Translation: CASSLSPGHGSGLRHEQFF. Filled out from reference TRBV7-9 and TRBJ2-1, the complete variable domain reads DTGVSQNPRHKITKRGQNVTFRCDPISEHNRLYWYRQTLGQGPEFLTYFQNEAQLEKSRLLSDRFSAERPKGSFSTLEIQRTEQGDSAMYLCASSLSPGHGSGLRHEQFFGPGTRLTVL.

This clone was seen a few times. The same CDR3 is also encoded by other DNA sequences in this sample. The J gene is TRBJ1-1, the V gene TRBV2; tentative D call: TRBD1 (5 bases). CDR1 SNHLY and CDR2 FYNNEI come from the germline V gene. Trimming shortened V by 6 bases and J by 2 bases, and 7 bases separated the two germline ends. CDR3 length: 12 residues. The CDR3 region has the DNA TGTGCCAGCAGGAGGGGAAACACTGAAGCTTTCTTT. Protein product: CASRRGNTEAFF.

The rearrangement uses TRBV7-2 and TRBJ2-7, with D tentatively TRBD1 (6 bases). The CDR3 has 12 amino acids. With 5 bases removed from V and 6 bases from J, the gap between germline ends came to 11 bases. The germline gives CDR1 SGHTA, CDR2 FQGNSA. The DNA for the CDR3 is TGTGCCAGCAGCCCCAACAGGGTCGAGCAGTACTTC. Protein sequence: CASSPNRVEQYF.

This clone occurred a few times. The rearrangement links TRBV7-2 to TRBJ1-5; tentatively, D is TRBD1 (5 bases). Trimming shortened V by 5 bases and J by 6 bases, and 11 bases separated the two germline ends. Germline V gene data show CDR1 as SGHTA and CDR2 as FQGNSA. The CDR3 contains 13 residues. The CDR3 DNA is TGTGCCAGCAGCATCAGGGTCGGTCAGCCCCAGCATTTT. Translation: CASSIRVGQPQHF. Combining the CDR3 with reference TRBV7-2 and TRBJ1-5 gives the whole variable domain GAGVSQSPSNKVTEKGKDVELRCDPISGHTALYWYRQSLGQGLEFLIYFQGNSAPDKSGLPSDRFSAERTGGSVSTLTIQRTQQEDSAVYLCASSIRVGQPQHFGDGTRLSIL.

The V gene is TRBV5-4, the J gene TRBJ2-1; 12 bases match TRBD2. The J segment lost 5 bases and the V segment lost 4 bases, leaving 4 bases of the junction unmatched. The germline CDR1 and CDR2 sequences are SGHNT and YYREEE (reference sequence). The CDR3 contains 15 residues. CDR3 nucleotide sequence: TGTGCCAGCAGCCCCCGACTAGCGGGAGACAATGAGCAGTTCTTC. It specifies CASSPRLAGDNEQFF.

This rearrangement joins TRBV27 to TRBJ2-6, with TRBD2 as a possible D gene (5 bases). V lost 3 bases to trimming and J lost 1 base, with 7 bases between them. The CDR3 contains 15 residues. In germline, CDR1 is MNHEY, CDR2 SMNVEV (reference sequence). The CDR3 is CASSFSESGANVLTF. The CDR3 coding sequence is TGTGCCAGCAGTTTTAGCGAGTCTGGGGCCAACGTCCTGACTTTC.

The gene calls are TRBV6-1 and TRBJ1-1; 7 bases agree with TRBD1. The CDR3 contains 14 residues. Germline lookup yields CDR1 MNHNS and CDR2 SASEGT. V was clipped by 10 bases and J by 4 bases; unmatched bases: 12. DNA of the CDR3: TGTGCCACCCGTCAGGGGGAAGGGATCACTGAAGCTTTCTTT. Amino acids: CATRQGEGITEAFF.

The chain combines TRBV29-1 with TRBJ2-7, with TRBD1 identical over 8 bases. The CDR3 is 20 amino acids. With 4 bases clipped from V and 2 bases from J, the junction kept 25 bases outside the gene matches. Germline CDR1 SQVTM, CDR2 ANQGSEA. This CDR3 is CSVGWFSGTIWTGRPYEQYF. The CDR3 nucleotides are TGCAGCGTTGGTTGGTTTTCCGGGACGATTTGGACAGGGAGGCCCTACGAGCAGTACTTC.

The chain is built from TRBV9 and TRBJ2-4; 9 nucleotides agree with TRBD2. The CDR3 is 15 residues long. In germline, CDR1 is SGDLS, CDR2 YYNGEE. Trimming at V came to 0 bases and at J to 6 bases, leaving 4 bases not matched to a gene. The CDR3 nucleotides are TGTGCCAGCAGCGTAGGCGGGGGGGCGGTAAACATTCAGTACTTC. Its protein is CASSVGGGAVNIQYF.

V is TRBV11-2 and J is TRBJ1-1; tentative D call: TRBD1 (5 bases). The CDR3 contains 14 residues. V lost 0 bases to trimming and J lost 3 bases, with 8 bases between them. Germline CDR1 and CDR2: SGHAT and FQNNGV. CDR3 nucleotides: TGTGCCAGCAGCTTAGACAGGGTAGACACTGAAGCTTTCTTT. It specifies CASSLDRVDTEAFF.

The V call is TRBV10-3, the J call TRBJ1-6, with unresolved D. The V gene lost 2 bases and the J gene lost 7 bases, with 12 bases spanning the gap. Per the germline V gene, CDR1 is ENHRY and CDR2 is SYGVKD. CDR3 length: 15 residues. The CDR3 coding sequence is TGTGCCATCAGTGAGGGAACAGTAGTGAATTCACCCCTCCACTTT. This encodes CAISEGTVVNSPLHF.

The chain recombines TRBV10-3 with TRBJ1-6; tentative D call: TRBD1 (5 bases). The CDR3 covers 17 residues. The germline V gene encodes CDR1 ENHRY and CDR2 SYGVKD. V was shortened by 0 bases and J by 6 bases, with 15 bases between the two germline ends. CDR3 bases: TGTGCCATCAGTGAGTCGACTTCGGGGACTACTAATTCACCCCTCCACTTT. Translation: CAISESTSGTTNSPLHF.

The chain couples TRBV5-1 to TRBJ2-7, with no clear D. Germline assignment: CDR1 SGHRS and CDR2 YFSETQ. V dropped 3 bases and J dropped 4 bases, with 17 bases sitting between them. CDR3 length: 15 residues. CDR3 nucleotides: TGCGCCAGCAGCTCCGCCGGGCAGTCCATATACGAGCAGTACTTC. It yields the protein CASSSAGQSIYEQYF.